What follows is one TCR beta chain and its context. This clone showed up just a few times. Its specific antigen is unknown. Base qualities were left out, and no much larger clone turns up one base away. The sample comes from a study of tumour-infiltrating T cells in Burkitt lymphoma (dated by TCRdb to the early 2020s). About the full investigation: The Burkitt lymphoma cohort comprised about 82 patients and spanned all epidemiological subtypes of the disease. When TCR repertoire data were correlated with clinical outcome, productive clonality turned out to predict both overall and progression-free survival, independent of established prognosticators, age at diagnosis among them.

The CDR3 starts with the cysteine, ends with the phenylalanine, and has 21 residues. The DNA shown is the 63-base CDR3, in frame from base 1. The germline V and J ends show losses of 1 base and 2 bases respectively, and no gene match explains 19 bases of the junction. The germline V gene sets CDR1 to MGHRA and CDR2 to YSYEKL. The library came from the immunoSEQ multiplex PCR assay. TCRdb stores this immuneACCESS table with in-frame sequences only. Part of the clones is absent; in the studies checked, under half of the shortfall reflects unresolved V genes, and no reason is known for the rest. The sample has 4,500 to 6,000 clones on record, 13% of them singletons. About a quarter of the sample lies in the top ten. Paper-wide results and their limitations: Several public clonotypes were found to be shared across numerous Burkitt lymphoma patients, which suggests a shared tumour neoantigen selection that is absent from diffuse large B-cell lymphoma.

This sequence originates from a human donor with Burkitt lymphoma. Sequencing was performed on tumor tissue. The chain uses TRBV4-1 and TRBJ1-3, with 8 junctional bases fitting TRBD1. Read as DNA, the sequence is TGCGCCAGCAGCCAAGTCCACCCCGTGGACAGGGAGAATGAGCCTGGAAACACCATATATTTT. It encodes CASSQVHPVDRENEPGNTIYF.